This T cell receptor (beta chain) was retrieved from a study of blood T cell repertoires in COVID-19. Profiled with immunoSEQ multiplex PCR; TCRdb holds only in-frame clones, not every one. The data contain around 87,000 clones, just under 80% of them singletons. This CDR3 is 14 amino acids long. CDR1 is MDHEN, CDR2 SYDVKM, per germline. Trimming at V came to 5 bases and at J to 1 base, leaving 3 bases not matched to a gene. Source material: peripheral blood. The chain links TRBV28 to TRBJ1-1; 8 nucleotides line up with TRBD1. This receptor was taken from a human donor in a cohort sampled during active COVID-19. CDR3 sequence (DNA): TGTGCCAGCAGTCCCGGACAGGGGAACACTGAAGCTTTCTTT. Its translation is CASSPGQGNTEAFF.